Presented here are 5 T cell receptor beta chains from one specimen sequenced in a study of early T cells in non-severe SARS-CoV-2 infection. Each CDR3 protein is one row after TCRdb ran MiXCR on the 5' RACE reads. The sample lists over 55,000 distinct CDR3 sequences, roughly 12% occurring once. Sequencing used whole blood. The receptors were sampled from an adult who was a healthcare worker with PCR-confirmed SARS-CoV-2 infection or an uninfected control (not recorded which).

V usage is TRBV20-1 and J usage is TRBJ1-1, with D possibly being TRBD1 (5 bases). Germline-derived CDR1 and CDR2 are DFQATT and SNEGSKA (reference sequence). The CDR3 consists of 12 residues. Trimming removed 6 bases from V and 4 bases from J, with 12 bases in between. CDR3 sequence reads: CSAGEEPTEAFF. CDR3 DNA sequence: TGCAGTGCGGGGGAAGAGCCCACTGAAGCTTTCTTT.

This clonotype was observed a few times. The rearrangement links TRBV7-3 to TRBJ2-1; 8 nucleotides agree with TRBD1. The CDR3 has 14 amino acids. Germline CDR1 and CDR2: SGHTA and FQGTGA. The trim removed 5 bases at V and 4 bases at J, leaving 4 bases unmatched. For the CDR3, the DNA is TGTGCCAGCAGCCCGGGACAGGCGTACAATGAGCAGTTCTTC. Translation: CASSPGQAYNEQFF.

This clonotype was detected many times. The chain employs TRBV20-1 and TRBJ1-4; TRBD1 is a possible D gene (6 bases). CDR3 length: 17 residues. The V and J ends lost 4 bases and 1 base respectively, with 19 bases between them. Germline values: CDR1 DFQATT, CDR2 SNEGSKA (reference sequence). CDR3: CSATGVGAPGTNEKLFF. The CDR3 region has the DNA TGCAGTGCTACCGGGGTGGGGGCCCCTGGAACTAATGAAAAACTGTTTTTT.

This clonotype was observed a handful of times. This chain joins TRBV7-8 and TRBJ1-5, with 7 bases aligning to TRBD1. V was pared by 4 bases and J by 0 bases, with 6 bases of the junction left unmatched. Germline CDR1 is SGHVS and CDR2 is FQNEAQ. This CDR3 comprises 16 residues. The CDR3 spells CASSSGTAYSNQPQHF. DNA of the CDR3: TGTGCCAGCAGCTCCGGGACAGCATATAGCAATCAGCCCCAGCATTTT. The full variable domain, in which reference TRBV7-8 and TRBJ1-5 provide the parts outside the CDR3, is GAGVSQSPRYKVAKRGQDVALRCDPISGHVSLFWYQQALGQGPEFLTYFQNEAQLDKSGLPSDRFFAERPEGSVSTLKIQRTQQEDSAVYLCASSSGTAYSNQPQHFGDGTRLSIL.

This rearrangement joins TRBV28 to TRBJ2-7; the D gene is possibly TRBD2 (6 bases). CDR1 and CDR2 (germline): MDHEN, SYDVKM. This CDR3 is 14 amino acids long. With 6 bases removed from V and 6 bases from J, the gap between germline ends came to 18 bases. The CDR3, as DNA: TGTGCCAGCAGGCGTGGAGGGGACTTCCTCGAGCAGTACTTC. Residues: CASRRGGDFLEQYF.